This T cell receptor beta chain was observed in a study of blood T cell repertoires in COVID-19. Study at large: The origin of the acute and convalescent COVID-19 samples was the United States, Italy and Spain. PBMCs, B-cell-depleted T cells, or T cells provided the cDNA or gDNA that made up the material.

In the source study's methods: Scientists estimated how many nucleated cells there were by amplifying reference gene primers. The protocol was immunoSEQ multiplex PCR, while the TCRdb copy is restricted to in-frame clones and leaves out a portion. V and J calls and clone size are those listed in that table; D and trimming were worked out from the DNA. The data show approximately 390,000 clones, 88% seen once. This clone was seen a handful of times. Participant ages covered about 18 to 100 years across 20 to 25 US areas. The sequenced sample consisted of PBMCs or T cells enriched from blood (not recorded which). The receptor was isolated from a middle-aged woman with acute COVID-19.

The CDR3 here is CASSQDVTSRRAFF. As DNA, the CDR3 is TGTGCCAGCAGCCAAGATGTAACCTCCAGGCGAGCTTTCTTT. V is TRBV3-1 (or the pseudogene TRBV3-2) and J is TRBJ1-1; no clear D gene. V gave up 0 bases and J gave up 10 bases, with 15 bases separating them. Germline V gives CDR1 LGHDT, CDR2 YNNKEL (reference sequence). The CDR3 is made up of 14 amino acids.